This is a list of T cell receptor beta chains from one sample in a study of cytotoxic CD8 clonotypes in ibrutinib-treated CLL. The table came from immunoSEQ multiplex PCR; TCRdb's copy has only in-frame clones and leaves some out. The table has 200,000 to 250,000 clones, approximately 79% seen once; the top ten hold over 9.5%. The sequencing used PBMCs, collected after 12 months of ibrutinib treatment. The receptors stem from a human donor with chronic lymphocytic leukemia. CDR3s include the opening cysteine and the closing phenylalanine or tryptophan. The order of the fields is V gene, D gene, J gene, clone size, CDR3 protein, CDR3 DNA. D genes are given only for firm matches. Clone size is not always given. Where it is, it says once, few, many or a class for expanded clones.

v_gene: TRBV5-1
d_gene: NA
j_gene: TRBJ2-7
abundance: NA
CDR3aa: CASSLTRDREQYF
CDR3nt: TGCGCCAGCAGCTTGACTAGGGATCGCGAGCAGTACTTC

v_gene: TRBV4-1
d_gene: TRBD1
j_gene: TRBJ2-7
abundance: few
CDR3aa: CASSQDEGGTGDLDSSYEQYF
CDR3nt: TGCGCCAGCAGCCAAGATGAGGGGGGGACAGGGGACCTTGATAGCTCCTACGAGCAGTACTTC

v_gene: TRBV19
d_gene: NA
j_gene: TRBJ2-1
abundance: once
CDR3aa: CASSAELRPNEQFF
CDR3nt: TGTGCCAGTAGTGCAGAGTTACGTCCCAATGAGCAGTTCTTC

v_gene: TRBV29-1
d_gene: NA
j_gene: TRBJ2-6
abundance: NA
CDR3aa: CSVKRGVGANVLTF
CDR3nt: TGCAGCGTTAAGAGGGGGGTTGGGGCCAACGTCCTGACTTTC

v_gene: TRBV11-3
d_gene: TRBD2
j_gene: TRBJ2-7
abundance: NA
CDR3aa: CASSWASGASYEQYF
CDR3nt: TGTGCCAGCAGCTGGGCTAGCGGGGCCTCCTACGAGCAGTACTTC

v_gene: TRBV15
d_gene: NA
j_gene: TRBJ1-1
abundance: NA
CDR3aa: CATSLAGQLGGGAFF
CDR3nt: TGTGCCACCAGCCTAGCCGGACAGTTGGGGGGTGGAGCTTTCTTT

v_gene: TRBV7-9
d_gene: NA
j_gene: TRBJ1-1
abundance: once
CDR3aa: CASSSQYTEAFF
CDR3nt: TGTGCCAGCAGCTCTCAGTACACTGAAGCTTTCTTT

v_gene: TRBV9
d_gene: NA
j_gene: TRBJ1-4
abundance: NA
CDR3aa: CASSGQFNEKLFF
CDR3nt: TGTGCCAGCAGCGGACAATTTAATGAAAAACTGTTTTTT

v_gene: TRBV6-5
d_gene: NA
j_gene: TRBJ2-3
abundance: NA
CDR3aa: CASSYARGAQDTQYF
CDR3nt: TGTGCCAGCAGTTACGCCAGGGGTGCCCAAGATACGCAGTATTTT

v_gene: TRBV7-9
d_gene: NA
j_gene: TRBJ2-3
abundance: once
CDR3aa: CASTLRQGRADTQYF
CDR3nt: TGTGCCAGCACCCTACGACAGGGGAGGGCAGATACGCAGTATTTT

v_gene: TRBV7-3
d_gene: TRBD1
j_gene: TRBJ2-1
abundance: NA
CDR3aa: CASSLGQGYDEQFF
CDR3nt: TGTGCCAGCAGCCTCGGACAGGGGTACGATGAGCAGTTCTTC

v_gene: TRBV4-1
d_gene: NA
j_gene: TRBJ1-3
abundance: NA
CDR3aa: CASSHRPGPNDLKNTIYF
CDR3nt: TGCGCCAGCAGTCATCGTCCGGGACCGAACGACCTTAAAAACACCATATATTTT

v_gene: TRBV28
d_gene: NA
j_gene: TRBJ1-5
abundance: NA
CDR3aa: CASAIRDRRHF
CDR3nt: TGTGCCAGCGCCATACGGGACCGCCGGCATTTT

v_gene: TRBV6-5
d_gene: TRBD1
j_gene: TRBJ1-6
abundance: few
CDR3aa: CASSYSWDRNSPLHF
CDR3nt: TGTGCCAGCAGTTACTCGTGGGACAGGAATTCACCCCTCCACTTT

v_gene: TRBV4-1
d_gene: TRBD1
j_gene: TRBJ2-7
abundance: NA
CDR3aa: CASSNRGEQYF
CDR3nt: TGCGCCAGCAGCAACAGGGGCGAGCAGTACTTC

v_gene: TRBV4-1
d_gene: NA
j_gene: TRBJ2-7
abundance: NA
CDR3aa: CASSQDRYEQYF
CDR3nt: TGCGCCAGCAGCCAAGATCGATACGAGCAGTACTTC

v_gene: TRBV5-4
d_gene: NA
j_gene: TRBJ1-2
abundance: NA
CDR3aa: CASSHTLGGYTF
CDR3nt: TGTGCCAGCAGCCATACCCTGGGTGGCTACACCTTC

v_gene: TRBV5-5
d_gene: TRBD2
j_gene: TRBJ2-5
abundance: once
CDR3aa: CASSWTSGGLGETQYF
CDR3nt: TGTGCCAGCAGCTGGACTAGCGGGGGACTCGGAGAGACCCAGTACTTC

v_gene: TRBV6-5
d_gene: NA
j_gene: TRBJ2-2
abundance: NA
CDR3aa: CASSSYGSHTGELFF
CDR3nt: TGTGCCAGCAGTTCGTACGGTTCGCACACCGGGGAGCTGTTTTTT

v_gene: TRBV5-1
d_gene: NA
j_gene: TRBJ2-2
abundance: NA
CDR3aa: CASSRRGANTGELFF
CDR3nt: TGCGCCAGCAGCCGACGGGGAGCGAACACCGGGGAGCTGTTTTTT

v_gene: TRBV6-1
d_gene: NA
j_gene: TRBJ2-7
abundance: NA
CDR3aa: CASRKDSYEQYF
CDR3nt: TGTGCCAGCAGGAAGGACTCCTACGAGCAGTACTTC

v_gene: TRBV6-5
d_gene: TRBD1
j_gene: TRBJ2-3
abundance: NA
CDR3aa: CASRTTGGTDTQYF
CDR3nt: TGTGCCAGCAGGACAACAGGGGGCACAGATACGCAGTATTTT

v_gene: TRBV6-5
d_gene: NA
j_gene: TRBJ2-3
abundance: few
CDR3aa: CASSYSLDGSTDTQYF
CDR3nt: TGTGCCAGCAGTTACTCTCTAGACGGGAGCACAGATACGCAGTATTTT

v_gene: TRBV19
d_gene: NA
j_gene: TRBJ1-6
abundance: few
CDR3aa: CASTGPQYNSPLHF
CDR3nt: TGTGCCAGTACGGGGCCTCAATATAATTCACCCCTCCACTTT

v_gene: TRBV28
d_gene: TRBD1
j_gene: TRBJ1-1
abundance: NA
CDR3aa: CASRRAGTGGTEAFF
CDR3nt: TGTGCCAGCAGAAGAGCCGGGACAGGGGGGACTGAAGCTTTCTTT

v_gene: TRBV6-5
d_gene: NA
j_gene: TRBJ1-3
abundance: NA
CDR3aa: CASSFPYTIYF
CDR3nt: TGTGCCAGCAGTTTTCCTTACACCATATATTTT

v_gene: TRBV11-1
d_gene: NA
j_gene: TRBJ2-2
abundance: NA
CDR3aa: CASSLSWGSTGELFF
CDR3nt: TGTGCCAGCAGCTTATCGTGGGGCTCCACCGGGGAGCTGTTTTTT

v_gene: TRBV6-5
d_gene: NA
j_gene: TRBJ1-3
abundance: NA
CDR3aa: CASSYGQMRSGNTIYF
CDR3nt: TGTGCCAGCAGTTACGGTCAGATGCGCTCTGGAAACACCATATATTTT

v_gene: TRBV7-6
d_gene: NA
j_gene: TRBJ2-5
abundance: NA
CDR3aa: CASSLGNEETQYF
CDR3nt: TGTGCCAGCAGCTTAGGTAACGAAGAGACCCAGTACTTC

v_gene: TRBV7-7
d_gene: TRBD1
j_gene: TRBJ2-2
abundance: NA
CDR3aa: CASSLGQGTGNTGELFF
CDR3nt: TGTGCTAGCAGCCTGGGACAGGGGACAGGGAACACCGGGGAGCTGTTTTTT

v_gene: TRBV10-1
d_gene: NA
j_gene: TRBJ2-2
abundance: few
CDR3aa: CATSDRDTGELFF
CDR3nt: TGCGCCACCTCGGACAGAGACACCGGGGAGCTGTTTTTT

v_gene: TRBV10-3
d_gene: NA
j_gene: TRBJ1-6
abundance: NA
CDR3aa: CAISESTGYNSPLHF
CDR3nt: TGTGCCATCAGTGAGTCTACGGGGTATAATTCACCCCTCCACTTT

v_gene: TRBV4-2
d_gene: NA
j_gene: TRBJ1-2
abundance: NA
CDR3aa: CASSQDKTGYGYTF
CDR3nt: TGTGCCAGCAGCCAAGATAAGACAGGCTATGGCTACACCTTC

v_gene: TRBV19
d_gene: NA
j_gene: TRBJ1-1
abundance: NA
CDR3aa: CASSSGLFTEAFF
CDR3nt: TGTGCCAGTAGTAGCGGACTGTTTACTGAAGCTTTCTTT

v_gene: TRBV2
d_gene: NA
j_gene: TRBJ2-2
abundance: few
CDR3aa: CASSDNSIGELFF
CDR3nt: TGTGCCAGCAGTGATAATTCAATCGGGGAGCTGTTTTTT

v_gene: TRBV7-9
d_gene: NA
j_gene: TRBJ2-7
abundance: NA
CDR3aa: CASSRPGESSYEQYF
CDR3nt: TGTGCCAGCAGCCGGCCAGGCGAGAGCTCCTACGAGCAGTACTTC

v_gene: TRBV19
d_gene: NA
j_gene: TRBJ2-7
abundance: few
CDR3aa: CASSISGSTYEQYF
CDR3nt: TGTGCCAGTAGTATATCAGGCAGCACCTACGAGCAGTACTTC

v_gene: TRBV6-5
d_gene: TRBD2
j_gene: TRBJ2-3
abundance: NA
CDR3aa: CASRGLAGDTQYF
CDR3nt: TGTGCCAGCCGGGGGCTAGCGGGAGATACGCAGTATTTT

v_gene: TRBV7-9
d_gene: TRBD2
j_gene: TRBJ2-6
abundance: few
CDR3aa: CASTPGLAGNGANVLTF
CDR3nt: TGTGCCAGCACCCCCGGACTAGCGGGAAATGGGGCCAACGTCCTGACTTTC

v_gene: TRBV6-1
d_gene: NA
j_gene: TRBJ1-4
abundance: many
CDR3aa: CASSEYPLGHVNEKLFF
CDR3nt: TGTGCCAGCAGTGAATACCCTTTAGGACACGTCAATGAAAAACTGTTTTTT

v_gene: TRBV6-5
d_gene: TRBD1
j_gene: TRBJ1-5
abundance: NA
CDR3aa: CASSRQQGAHQPQHF
CDR3nt: TGTGCCAGCAGCCGTCAACAGGGGGCTCATCAGCCCCAGCATTTT

v_gene: TRBV6-6
d_gene: NA
j_gene: TRBJ2-1
abundance: NA
CDR3aa: CASSLAGEQFF
CDR3nt: TGTGCCAGCTCCCTGGCGGGCGAGCAGTTCTTC

v_gene: TRBV6-6
d_gene: NA
j_gene: TRBJ2-7
abundance: NA
CDR3aa: CASSSLDASLSYEQYF
CDR3nt: TGTGCCAGCAGCTCCCTGGACGCTAGCCTCTCCTACGAGCAGTACTTC

v_gene: TRBV4-1
d_gene: TRBD2
j_gene: TRBJ2-3
abundance: NA
CDR3aa: CASSQDRSGGYTDTQYF
CDR3nt: TGCGCCAGCAGCCAAGATCGGAGCGGGGGATACACAGATACGCAGTATTTT

v_gene: TRBV5-1
d_gene: NA
j_gene: TRBJ2-3
abundance: NA
CDR3aa: CASSLKRTSTDTQYF
CDR3nt: TGCGCCAGCAGCTTAAAGCGGACTAGCACAGATACGCAGTATTTT

v_gene: TRBV7-6
d_gene: TRBD2
j_gene: TRBJ2-7
abundance: NA
CDR3aa: CASSSTSGGREQYF
CDR3nt: TGTGCCAGCAGCTCGACTAGCGGTGGAAGAGAGCAGTACTTC

v_gene: TRBV5-1
d_gene: NA
j_gene: TRBJ1-2
abundance: NA
CDR3aa: CASSSWTEDYGYTF
CDR3nt: TGCGCCAGCAGCTCCTGGACAGAAGACTATGGCTACACCTTC

v_gene: TRBV2
d_gene: TRBD1
j_gene: TRBJ2-1
abundance: NA
CDR3aa: CASNWQGDNEQFF
CDR3nt: TGTGCCAGCAATTGGCAGGGGGACAATGAGCAGTTCTTC

v_gene: TRBV5-4
d_gene: NA
j_gene: TRBJ2-3
abundance: NA
CDR3aa: CASSLGLAVTDTQYF
CDR3nt: TGTGCCAGCAGCTTGGGGTTAGCGGTAACAGATACGCAGTATTTT